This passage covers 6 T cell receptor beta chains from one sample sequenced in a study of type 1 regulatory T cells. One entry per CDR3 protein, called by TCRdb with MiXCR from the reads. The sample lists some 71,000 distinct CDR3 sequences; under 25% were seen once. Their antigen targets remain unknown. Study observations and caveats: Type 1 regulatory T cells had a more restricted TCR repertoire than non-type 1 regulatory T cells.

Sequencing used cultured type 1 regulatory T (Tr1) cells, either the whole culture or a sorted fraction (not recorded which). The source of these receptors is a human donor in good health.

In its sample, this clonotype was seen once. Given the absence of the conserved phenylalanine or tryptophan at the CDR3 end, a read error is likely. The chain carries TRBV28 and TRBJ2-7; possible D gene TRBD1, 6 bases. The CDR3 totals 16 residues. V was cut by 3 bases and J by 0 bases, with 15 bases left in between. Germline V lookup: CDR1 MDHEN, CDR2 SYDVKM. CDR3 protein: CASSFSLGTSSYEQYL. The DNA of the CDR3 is TGTGCCAGCAGTTTTAGTCTGGGGACAAGCTCCTACGAGCAGTACTTG.

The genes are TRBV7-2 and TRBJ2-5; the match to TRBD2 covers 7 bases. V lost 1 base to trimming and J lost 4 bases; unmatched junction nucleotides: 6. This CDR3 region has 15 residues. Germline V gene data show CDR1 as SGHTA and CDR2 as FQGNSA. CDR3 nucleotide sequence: TGTGCCAGCAGCTTAGGGGAGGGCCTCGTAGAGACCCAGTACTTC. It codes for CASSLGEGLVETQYF.

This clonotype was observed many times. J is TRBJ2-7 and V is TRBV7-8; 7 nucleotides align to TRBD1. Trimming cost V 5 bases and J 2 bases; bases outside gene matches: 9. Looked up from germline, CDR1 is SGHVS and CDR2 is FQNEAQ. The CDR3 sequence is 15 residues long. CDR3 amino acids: CASSRTGTEAYEQYF. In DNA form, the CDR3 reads TGTGCCAGCAGCAGAACCGGGACAGAGGCCTACGAGCAGTACTTC.

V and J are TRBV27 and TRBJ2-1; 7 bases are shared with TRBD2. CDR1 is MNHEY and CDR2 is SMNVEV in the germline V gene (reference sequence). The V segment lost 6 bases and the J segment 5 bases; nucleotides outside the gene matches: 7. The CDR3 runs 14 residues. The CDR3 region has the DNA TGTGCCAGCAGCCTTTGGGAGGGGAACAATGAGCAGTTCTTC. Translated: CASSLWEGNNEQFF.

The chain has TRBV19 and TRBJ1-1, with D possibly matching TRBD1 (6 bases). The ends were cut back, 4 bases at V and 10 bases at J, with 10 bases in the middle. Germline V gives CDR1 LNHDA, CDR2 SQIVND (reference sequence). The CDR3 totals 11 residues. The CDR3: CASSRGPLAFF. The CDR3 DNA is TGTGCCAGTAGTAGGGGGCCGTTAGCTTTCTTT.

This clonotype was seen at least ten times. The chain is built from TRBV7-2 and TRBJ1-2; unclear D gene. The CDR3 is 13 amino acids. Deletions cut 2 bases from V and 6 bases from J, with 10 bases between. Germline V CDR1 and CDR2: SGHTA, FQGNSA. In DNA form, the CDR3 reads TGTGCCAGCAGCTTATGGCGGGCCCATGGCTACACCTTC. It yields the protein CASSLWRAHGYTF.